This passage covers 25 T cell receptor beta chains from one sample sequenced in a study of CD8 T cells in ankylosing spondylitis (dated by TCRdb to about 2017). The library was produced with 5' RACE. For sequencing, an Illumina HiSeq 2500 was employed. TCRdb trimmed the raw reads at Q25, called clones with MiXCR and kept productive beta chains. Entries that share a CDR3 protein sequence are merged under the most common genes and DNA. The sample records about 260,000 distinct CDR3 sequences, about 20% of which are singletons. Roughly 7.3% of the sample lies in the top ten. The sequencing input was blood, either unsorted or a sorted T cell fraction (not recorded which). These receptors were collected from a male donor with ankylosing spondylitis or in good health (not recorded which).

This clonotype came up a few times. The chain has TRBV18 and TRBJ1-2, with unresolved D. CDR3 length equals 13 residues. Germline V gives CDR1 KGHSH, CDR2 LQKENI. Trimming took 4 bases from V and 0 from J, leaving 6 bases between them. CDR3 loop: CASSHKANYGYTF. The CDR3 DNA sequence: TGTGCCAGCTCACATAAGGCTAACTATGGCTACACCTTC.

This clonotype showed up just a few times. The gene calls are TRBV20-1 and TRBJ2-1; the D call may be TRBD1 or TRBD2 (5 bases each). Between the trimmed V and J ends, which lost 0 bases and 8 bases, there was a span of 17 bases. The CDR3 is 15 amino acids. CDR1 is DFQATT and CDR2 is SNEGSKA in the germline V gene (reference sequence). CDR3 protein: CSARDITRGNDEQFF. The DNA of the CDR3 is TGCAGTGCTAGAGATATAACTAGGGGAAATGATGAGCAGTTCTTC.

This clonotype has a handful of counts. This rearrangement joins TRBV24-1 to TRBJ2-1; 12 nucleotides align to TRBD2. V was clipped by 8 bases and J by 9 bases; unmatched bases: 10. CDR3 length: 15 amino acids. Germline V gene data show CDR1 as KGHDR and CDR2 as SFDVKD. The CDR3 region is CATIRLAGEGSEQFF. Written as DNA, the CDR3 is TGTGCCACCATCAGACTAGCGGGAGAGGGGAGTGAGCAGTTCTTC.

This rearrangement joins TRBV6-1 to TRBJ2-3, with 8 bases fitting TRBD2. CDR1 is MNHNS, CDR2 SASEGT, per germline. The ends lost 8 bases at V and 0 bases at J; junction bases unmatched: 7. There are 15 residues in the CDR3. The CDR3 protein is CASRHRGGSTDTQYF. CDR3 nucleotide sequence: TGTGCCAGCCGCCACCGGGGGGGTAGCACAGATACGCAGTATTTT.

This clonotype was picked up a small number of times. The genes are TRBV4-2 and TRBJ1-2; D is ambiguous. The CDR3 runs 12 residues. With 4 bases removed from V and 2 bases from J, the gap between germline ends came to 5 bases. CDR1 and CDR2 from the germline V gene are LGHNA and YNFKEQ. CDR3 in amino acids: CASSRDNYGYTF. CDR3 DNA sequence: TGTGCCAGCAGCCGAGACAACTATGGCTACACCTTC.

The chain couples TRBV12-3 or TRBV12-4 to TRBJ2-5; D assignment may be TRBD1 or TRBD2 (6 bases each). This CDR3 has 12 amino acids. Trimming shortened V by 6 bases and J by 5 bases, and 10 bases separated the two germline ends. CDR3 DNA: TGTGCCAGCAGGGTAGGGGGGGAGACCCAGTACTTC. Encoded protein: CASRVGGETQYF.

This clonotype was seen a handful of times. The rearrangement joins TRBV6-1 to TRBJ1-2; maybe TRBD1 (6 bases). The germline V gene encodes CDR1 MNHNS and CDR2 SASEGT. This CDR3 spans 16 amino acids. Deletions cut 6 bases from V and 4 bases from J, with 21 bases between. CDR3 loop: CASSPPQGGGSYGYTF. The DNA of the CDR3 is TGTGCCAGCAGCCCCCCACAGGGAGGGGGTAGCTATGGCTACACCTTC.

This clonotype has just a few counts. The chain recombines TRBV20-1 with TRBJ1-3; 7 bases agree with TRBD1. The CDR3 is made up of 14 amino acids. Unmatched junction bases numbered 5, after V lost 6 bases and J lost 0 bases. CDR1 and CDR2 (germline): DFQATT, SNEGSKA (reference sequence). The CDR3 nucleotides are TGCAGTGCCGGGACAGCGAGCTCTGGAAACACCATATATTTT. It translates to CSAGTASSGNTIYF.

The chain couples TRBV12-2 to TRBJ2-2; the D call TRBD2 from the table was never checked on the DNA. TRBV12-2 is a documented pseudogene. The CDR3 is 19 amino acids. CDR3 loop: CASRLAQLAGAVNTGELFF. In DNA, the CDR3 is TGTGCAAGTCGCTTAGCGCAACTAGCGGGGGCCGTAAACACCGGGGAGCTGTTTTTT.

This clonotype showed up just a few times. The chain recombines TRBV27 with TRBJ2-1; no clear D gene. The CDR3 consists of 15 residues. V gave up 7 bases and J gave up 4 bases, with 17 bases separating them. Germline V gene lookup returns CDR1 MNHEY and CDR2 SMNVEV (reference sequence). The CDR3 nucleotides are TGTGCCAGCACCCCCGGAAACGGTGGGTACAATGAGCAGTTCTTC. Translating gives CASTPGNGGYNEQFF.

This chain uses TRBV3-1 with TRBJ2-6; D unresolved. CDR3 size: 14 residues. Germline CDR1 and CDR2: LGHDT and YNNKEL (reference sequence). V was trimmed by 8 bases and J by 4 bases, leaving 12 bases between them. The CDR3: CASSRLSGANVLTF. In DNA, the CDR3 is TGTGCCAGCTCTAGATTGTCCGGGGCCAACGTCCTGACTTTC.

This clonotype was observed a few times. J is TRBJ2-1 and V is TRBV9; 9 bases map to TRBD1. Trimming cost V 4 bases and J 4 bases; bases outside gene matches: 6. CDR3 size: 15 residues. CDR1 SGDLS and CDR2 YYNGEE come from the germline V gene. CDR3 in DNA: TGTGCCAGCAGCCTACGGGACAGGGAGTACAATGAGCAGTTCTTC. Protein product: CASSLRDREYNEQFF.

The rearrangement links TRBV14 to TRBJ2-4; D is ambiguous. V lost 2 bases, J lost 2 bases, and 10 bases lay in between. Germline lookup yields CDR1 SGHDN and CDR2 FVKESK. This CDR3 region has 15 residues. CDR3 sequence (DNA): TGTGCCAGCAGCCAAATAGGAAGACCCAAAAACATTCAGTACTTC. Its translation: CASSQIGRPKNIQYF.

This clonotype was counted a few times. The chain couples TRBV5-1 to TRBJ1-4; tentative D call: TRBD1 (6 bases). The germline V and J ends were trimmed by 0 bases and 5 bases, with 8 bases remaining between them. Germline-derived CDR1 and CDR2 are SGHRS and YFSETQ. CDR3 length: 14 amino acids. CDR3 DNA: TGCGCCAGCAGCTTGGACCAGGGGAATGAAAAACTGTTTTTT. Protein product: CASSLDQGNEKLFF.

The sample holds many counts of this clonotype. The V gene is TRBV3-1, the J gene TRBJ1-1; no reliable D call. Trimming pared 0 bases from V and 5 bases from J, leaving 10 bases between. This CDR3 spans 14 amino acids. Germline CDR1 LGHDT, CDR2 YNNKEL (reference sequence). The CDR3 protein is CASSQDWGMTEAFF. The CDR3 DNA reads TGTGCCAGCAGCCAAGATTGGGGTATGACTGAAGCTTTCTTT.

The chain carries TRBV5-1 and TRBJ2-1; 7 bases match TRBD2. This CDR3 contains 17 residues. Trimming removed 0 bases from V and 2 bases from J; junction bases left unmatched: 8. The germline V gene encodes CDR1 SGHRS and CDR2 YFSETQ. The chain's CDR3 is CASSLGASGYTYNEQFF. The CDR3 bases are TGCGCCAGCAGCTTGGGGGCTAGCGGATATACCTACAATGAGCAGTTCTTC.

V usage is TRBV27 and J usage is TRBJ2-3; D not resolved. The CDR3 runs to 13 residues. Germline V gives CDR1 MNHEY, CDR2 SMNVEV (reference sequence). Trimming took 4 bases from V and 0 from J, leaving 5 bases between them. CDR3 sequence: CASSSWSTDTQYF. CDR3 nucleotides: TGTGCCAGCAGTTCTTGGAGCACAGATACGCAGTATTTT.

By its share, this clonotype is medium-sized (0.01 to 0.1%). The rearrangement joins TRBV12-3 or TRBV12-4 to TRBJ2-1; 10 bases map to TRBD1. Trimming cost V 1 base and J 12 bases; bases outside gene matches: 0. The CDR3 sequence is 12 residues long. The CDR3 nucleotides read TGTGCCAGCAGTTTAGGGGACAGGGGGCAGTTCTTC. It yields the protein CASSLGDRGQFF.

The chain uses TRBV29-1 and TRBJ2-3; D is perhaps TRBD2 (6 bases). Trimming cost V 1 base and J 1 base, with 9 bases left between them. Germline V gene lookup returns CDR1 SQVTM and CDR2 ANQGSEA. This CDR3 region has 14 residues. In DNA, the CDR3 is TGCAGCGTTGAAGCGGGGGACGGCACAGATACGCAGTATTTT. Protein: CSVEAGDGTDTQYF.

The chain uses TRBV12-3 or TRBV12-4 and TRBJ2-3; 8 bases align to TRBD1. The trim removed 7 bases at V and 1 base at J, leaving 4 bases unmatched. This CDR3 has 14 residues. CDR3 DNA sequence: TGTGCCAGCATCCTGACAGGGGGCACAGATACGCAGTATTTT. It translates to CASILTGGTDTQYF.

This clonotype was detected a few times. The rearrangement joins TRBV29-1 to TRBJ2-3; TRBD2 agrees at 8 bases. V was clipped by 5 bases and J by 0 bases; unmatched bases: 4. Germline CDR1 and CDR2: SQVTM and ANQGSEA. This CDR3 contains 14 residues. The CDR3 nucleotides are TGCAGCGTTAGCGGGAGAGTCAGCACAGATACGCAGTATTTT. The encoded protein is CSVSGRVSTDTQYF.

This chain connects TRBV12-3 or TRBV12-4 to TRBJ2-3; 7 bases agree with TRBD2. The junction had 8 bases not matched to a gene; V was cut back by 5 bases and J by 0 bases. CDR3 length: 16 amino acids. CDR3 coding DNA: TGTGCCAGCAGTCCGGCTCCGGGACTAAGCACAGATACGCAGTATTTT. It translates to CASSPAPGLSTDTQYF.

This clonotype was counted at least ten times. This CDR3 is CSARGRDRASSYEQYV. The CDR3 DNA is TGCAGTGCTAGAGGAAGGGACAGGGCCAGCTCCTACGAGCAGTACGTC. V is TRBV20-1 and J is TRBJ2-7; TRBD1 aligns across 9 bases. The V and J ends lost 1 base and 0 bases, in that order; junction bases with no gene match: 7. This CDR3 region has 16 residues. From germline, CDR1 is DFQATT and CDR2 SNEGSKA (reference sequence).

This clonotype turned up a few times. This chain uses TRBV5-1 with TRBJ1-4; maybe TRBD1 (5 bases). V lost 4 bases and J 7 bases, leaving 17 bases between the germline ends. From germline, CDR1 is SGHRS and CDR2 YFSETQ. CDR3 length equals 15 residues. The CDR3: CASSPQAGLGEKLFF. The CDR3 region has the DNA TGCGCCAGCAGCCCCCAGGCAGGGCTTGGTGAAAAACTGTTTTTT.

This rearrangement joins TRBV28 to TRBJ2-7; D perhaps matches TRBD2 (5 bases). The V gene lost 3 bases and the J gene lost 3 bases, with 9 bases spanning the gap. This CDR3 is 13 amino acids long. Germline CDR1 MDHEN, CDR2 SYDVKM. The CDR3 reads CASSLERRYEQYV. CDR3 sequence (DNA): TGTGCCAGCAGTTTGGAGCGGCGCTACGAGCAGTACGTC.